This entry lists 3 T cell receptor beta chains sequenced from one sample in a study of T cell changes during pregnancy in multiple sclerosis. TCRdb's table, derived via immunoSEQ multiplex PCR, lists solely in-frame clones and lacks some. In the table there are about 21,000 clones, around 90% of which are singletons. Specimen: CD4+ T cells from peripheral blood mononuclear cells, collected in the third trimester of pregnancy. The receptors were gathered from a female donor with multiple sclerosis, enrolled in a pregnancy study.

The gene calls are TRBV29-1 and TRBJ2-2; possible D gene TRBD1, 6 bases. V lost 2 bases and J lost 4, with 14 bases in between. The CDR3 runs 15 residues. Looked up from germline, CDR1 is SQVTM and CDR2 is ANQGSEA. CDR3 in DNA: TGCAGCGTTGAAATTGAACAGGGTAGCACCGGGGAGCTGTTTTTT. As protein: CSVEIEQGSTGELFF.

The chain carries TRBV19 and TRBJ1-6; a weak D match, TRBD1 (6 bases). The V gene's germline CDR1 is LNHDA and CDR2 SQIVND (reference sequence). The CDR3 is 15 residues long. V was clipped by 4 bases and J by 7 bases, with 14 bases between them. CDR3 in DNA: TGTGCCAGTAGTACTAAGACAGGCCGCAATTCACCCCTCCACTTT. As protein: CASSTKTGRNSPLHF. The full variable domain, its missing parts supplied by reference TRBV19 and TRBJ1-6, is DGGITQSPKYLFRKEGQNVTLSCEQNLNHDAMYWYRQDPGQGLRLIYYSQIVNDFQKGDIAEGYSVSREKKESFPLTVTSAQKNPTAFYLCASSTKTGRNSPLHFGNGTRLTVT.

The chain employs TRBV6-6 and TRBJ2-7; D ambiguous. The germline CDR1 and CDR2 sequences are MNHNY and SVGAGI (reference sequence). The CDR3 is 11 amino acids. The V end was cut by 5 bases, the J end by 3 bases, with 5 bases between. The chain's CDR3 is CASSPLYEQYF. As DNA, the CDR3 is TGTGCCAGCAGTCCCCTCTACGAGCAGTACTTC.